This passage covers 15 T cell receptor beta chains from one sample sequenced in a study of beta chain features in type 1 diabetes. Expressed TCRB transcripts were sequenced because the entire RNA isolate underwent reverse transcription. TCRdb's table, derived via immunoSEQ multiplex PCR, lists solely in-frame clones and lacks some. The table lists 640,000 or so clones, more than 12% of them singletons. Study outcomes and limitations: The study found moderately but significantly shorter TCRB CDR3s in all four CD4+ subsets of Type 1 diabetes patients.

No antigen is known for these receptors. Sequences were obtained from naive CD4+ T cells from blood. The receptor set was obtained from a man aged 18 to 35 with type 1 diabetes.

This clone was counted a few times. The chain links TRBV5-4 to TRBJ2-3, with 8 bases that match TRBD1. This CDR3 is 16 amino acids long. Germline V gives CDR1 SGHNT, CDR2 YYREEE (reference sequence). Trimming took 0 bases from V and 0 from J; bases not matched to a gene: 3. This CDR3 is CASSLGDRISTDTQYF. The CDR3 DNA is TGTGCCAGCAGCTTGGGGGACAGGATAAGCACAGATACGCAGTATTTT.

In this sample, this clone turned up a few times. Other DNA sequences in the sample encode the same CDR3. The rearrangement joins TRBV18 to TRBJ2-3; D is ambiguous. Trimming left V 3 bases short and J 5 bases short, with 9 bases between. CDR3 size: 13 residues. CDR1 and CDR2 (germline): KGHSH, LQKENI. This CDR3 is CASSPRSVDTQYF. The CDR3 nucleotides read TGTGCCAGCTCACCTCGTTCAGTAGATACGCAGTATTTT.

In its sample, this clone was seen a few times. This chain joins TRBV25-1 and TRBJ2-7, with 10 bases fitting TRBD2. From germline, CDR1 is MGHDK and CDR2 SYGVNS. Unmatched junction bases numbered 2, after V lost 7 bases and J lost 5 bases. The CDR3 covers 12 residues. CDR3 DNA: TGTGCCAGCATGGGACTAGCGAACGAGCAGTACTTC. Amino acids: CASMGLANEQYF.

This sequence joins TRBV10-3 and TRBJ1-2, with D perhaps matching TRBD1 (5 bases). V gave up 4 bases and J gave up 2 bases, with 11 bases separating them. The CDR3 length is 14 residues. The germline V gene has CDR1 ENHRY and CDR2 SYGVKD. The CDR3 region is CAISVLQENYGYTF. In DNA, the CDR3 is TGTGCCATCAGTGTGCTACAGGAGAACTATGGCTACACCTTC.

The rearrangement uses TRBV29-1 and TRBJ2-3; TRBD1 aligns across 7 bases. Germline lookup yields CDR1 SQVTM and CDR2 ANQGSEA. This CDR3 is built from 13 residues. V shed 3 bases, J shed 1 base, and the junction held 1 base outside the gene matches. CDR3 sequence: CSVEQGGTDTQYF. The CDR3 nucleotides are TGCAGCGTTGAGCAGGGGGGCACAGATACGCAGTATTTT.

V and J are TRBV7-2 and TRBJ2-3; 11 bases match TRBD2. V was pared by 4 bases and J by 4 bases, with 10 bases of the junction left unmatched. Per the germline V gene, CDR1 is SGHTA and CDR2 is FQGNSA. This CDR3 region has 17 residues. CDR3 loop: CASSSYLAGGRPDTQYF. The CDR3 nucleotides are TGTGCCAGCAGCTCCTACTTAGCGGGGGGGCGCCCAGATACGCAGTATTTT.

This clone has just a few counts. Other DNA sequences in the same sample also yield this CDR3. The chain carries TRBV30 and TRBJ2-7, with 8 nucleotides matching TRBD2. J was trimmed by 9 bases and V by 5 bases; bases with no gene match: 15. The CDR3 totals 14 residues. Germline-derived CDR1 and CDR2 are GTSNPN and SVGIG (reference sequence). The CDR3 sequence: CAWGGLAELGRQYF. CDR3 nucleotide sequence: TGTGCCTGGGGAGGACTAGCAGAACTGGGTCGGCAGTACTTC.

V is TRBV28 and J is TRBJ1-4; a possible D gene is TRBD1 (5 bases). Per the germline V gene, CDR1 is MDHEN and CDR2 is SYDVKM. V gave up 0 bases and J gave up 8 bases, with 13 bases separating them. The CDR3 is 15 amino acids. The CDR3 coding sequence is TGTGCCAGCAGTTTATGGCAGGGTCTTGGGGAAAAACTGTTTTTT. Protein sequence: CASSLWQGLGEKLFF.

The J gene is TRBJ1-5, the V gene TRBV7-2, with unresolved D. CDR3 size: 15 residues. V lost 5 bases to trimming and J lost 4 bases, with 15 bases between them. Germline V gene sequence: CDR1 SGHTA, CDR2 FQGNSA. This CDR3 is CASSREGRRNQPQHF. As DNA, the CDR3 is TGTGCCAGCAGCCGGGAAGGGAGGCGGAATCAGCCCCAGCATTTT.

This clone was detected only a few times. This chain connects TRBV9 to TRBJ2-7; no clear D. The CDR3 is made up of 14 amino acids. V lost 1 base, J lost 1 base, and 9 bases lay in between. Germline V lookup: CDR1 SGDLS, CDR2 YYNGEE. The CDR3 sequence: CASSVSSESYEQYF. In DNA, the CDR3 is TGTGCCAGCAGCGTAAGCTCAGAGTCCTACGAGCAGTACTTC.

The table lists this clone with a few counts. DNA for the CDR3: TGTGCCAGCACCCGGGATTCGTCGGCCGAGCAGTACTTC. Translating it yields CASTRDSSAEQYF. The chain links TRBV7-2 to TRBJ2-7; D might be TRBD2 (5 bases). CDR3 length: 13 residues. Germline lookup yields CDR1 SGHTA and CDR2 FQGNSA. With 7 bases removed from V and 6 bases from J, the gap between germline ends came to 16 bases.

This rearrangement joins TRBV7-9 to TRBJ2-4, with 7 bases that match TRBD2. The CDR3 is 16 residues long. Germline values: CDR1 SEHNR, CDR2 FQNEAQ (reference sequence). After removal of 3 bases from V and 0 bases from J, the junction contained 5 bases not matched to a gene. The CDR3 region is CASSFPSGLAKNIQYF. CDR3 DNA: TGTGCCAGCAGCTTTCCTAGCGGCCTAGCCAAAAACATTCAGTACTTC.

This clone was picked up a small number of times. This chain links TRBV19 with TRBJ2-3; D is uncertain. The CDR3 loop spans 16 amino acids. V lost 5 bases to trimming and J lost 3 bases, with 18 bases between them. Germline V gene sequence: CDR1 LNHDA, CDR2 SQIVND (reference sequence). The CDR3, as DNA: TGTGCCAGTAGTTCCCATCGTGAGACCCCTACAGATACGCAGTATTTT. The encoded protein is CASSSHRETPTDTQYF.

The chain carries TRBV10-3 and TRBJ2-2; D unresolved. The CDR3 sequence is 13 residues long. Germline V lookup: CDR1 ENHRY, CDR2 SYGVKD. V dropped 11 bases and J dropped 0 bases, with 10 bases sitting between them. CDR3: CALETSNTGELFF. The CDR3 DNA is TGTGCCCTTGAGACTTCGAACACCGGGGAGCTGTTTTTT.

The sample holds a few counts of this clone. The chain joins TRBV30 to TRBJ2-3; possible D gene TRBD1, 5 bases. Trimming took off 4 bases at V and 4 bases at J, with 9 bases between the two ends. CDR1 GTSNPN and CDR2 SVGIG come from the germline V gene (reference sequence). CDR3 size: 12 residues. CDR3 sequence: CAWNQGADTQYF. CDR3 DNA sequence: TGTGCCTGGAATCAGGGCGCAGATACGCAGTATTTT. The full variable domain, in which reference TRBV30 and TRBJ2-3 provide the parts outside the CDR3, is SQTIHQWPATLVQPVGSPLSLECTVEGTSNPNLYWYRQAAGRGLQLLFYSVGIGQISSEVPQNLSASRPQDRQFILSSKKLLLSDSGFYLCAWNQGADTQYFGPGTRLTVL.